The TCR beta chain under discussion was sequenced for a study of blood T cell repertoires in COVID-19. The CDR3 extends over 15 amino acids. V was pared by 2 bases and J by 4 bases, with 4 bases of the junction left unmatched. Germline CDR1 is MRHNA and CDR2 is SNTAGT. Libraries were prepared by immunoSEQ multiplex PCR; TCRdb keeps only in-frame clonotypes and omits some of them. Of under 350,000 clones in the sample, 65% to 90% were seen once. V gene TRBV6-4 combines with J gene TRBJ2-1; the match to TRBD1 covers 8 bases. This TCR was recovered from a middle-aged woman with acute COVID-19. Sequenced: PBMCs or T cells enriched from blood (not recorded which). CDR3: CASSDGQGAYNEQFF. CDR3 sequence (DNA): TGTGCCAGCAGTGACGGCCAGGGGGCTTACAATGAGCAGTTCTTC.